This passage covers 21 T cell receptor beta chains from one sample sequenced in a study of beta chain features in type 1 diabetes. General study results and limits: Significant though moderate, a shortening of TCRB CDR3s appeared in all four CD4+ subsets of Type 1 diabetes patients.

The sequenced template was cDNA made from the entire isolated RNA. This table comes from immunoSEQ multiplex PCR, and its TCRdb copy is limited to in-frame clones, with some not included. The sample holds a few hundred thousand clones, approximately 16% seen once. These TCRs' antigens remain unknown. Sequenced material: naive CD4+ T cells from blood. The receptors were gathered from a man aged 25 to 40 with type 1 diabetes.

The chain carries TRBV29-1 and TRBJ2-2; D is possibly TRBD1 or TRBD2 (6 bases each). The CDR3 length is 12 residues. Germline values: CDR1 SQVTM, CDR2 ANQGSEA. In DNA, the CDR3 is TGCACCGTCGGGGGCCGAAACGGGGAGCTGTTTTTT. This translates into CTVGGRNGELFF.

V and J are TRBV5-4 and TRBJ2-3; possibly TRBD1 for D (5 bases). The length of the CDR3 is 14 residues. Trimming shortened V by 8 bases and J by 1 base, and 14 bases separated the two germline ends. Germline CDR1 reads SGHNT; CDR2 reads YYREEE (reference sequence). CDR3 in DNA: TGTGCCAGTCCTCAACTACAGGGCACAGATACGCAGTATTTT. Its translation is CASPQLQGTDTQYF.

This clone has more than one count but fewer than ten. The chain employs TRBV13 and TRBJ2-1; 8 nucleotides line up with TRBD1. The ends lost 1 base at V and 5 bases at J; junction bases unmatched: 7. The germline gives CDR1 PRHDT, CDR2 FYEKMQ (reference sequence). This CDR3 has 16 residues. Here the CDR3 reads CASSLDFRTGNNEQFF. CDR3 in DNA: TGTGCCAGCAGCTTAGATTTCCGGACAGGGAACAATGAGCAGTTCTTC.

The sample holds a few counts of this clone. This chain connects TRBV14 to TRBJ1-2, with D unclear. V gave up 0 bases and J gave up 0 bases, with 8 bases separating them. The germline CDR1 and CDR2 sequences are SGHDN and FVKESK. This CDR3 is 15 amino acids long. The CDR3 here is CASSQEEGTNYGYTF. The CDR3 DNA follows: TGTGCCAGCAGCCAAGAGGAGGGCACTAACTATGGCTACACCTTC.

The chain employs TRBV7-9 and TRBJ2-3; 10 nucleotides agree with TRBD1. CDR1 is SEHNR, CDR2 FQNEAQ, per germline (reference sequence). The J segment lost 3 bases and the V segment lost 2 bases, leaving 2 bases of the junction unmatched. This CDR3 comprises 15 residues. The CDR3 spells CASSLRTGGTDTQYF. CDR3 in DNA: TGTGCCAGCAGCTTACGGACAGGGGGAACAGATACGCAGTATTTT.

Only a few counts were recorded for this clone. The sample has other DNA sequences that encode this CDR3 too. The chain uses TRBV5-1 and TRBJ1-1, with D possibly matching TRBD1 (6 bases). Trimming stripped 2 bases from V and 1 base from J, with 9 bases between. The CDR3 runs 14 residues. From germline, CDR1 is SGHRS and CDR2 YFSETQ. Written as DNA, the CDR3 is TGCGCCAGCAGCTTTCCGGACAGGAACACTGAAGCTTTCTTT. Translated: CASSFPDRNTEAFF.

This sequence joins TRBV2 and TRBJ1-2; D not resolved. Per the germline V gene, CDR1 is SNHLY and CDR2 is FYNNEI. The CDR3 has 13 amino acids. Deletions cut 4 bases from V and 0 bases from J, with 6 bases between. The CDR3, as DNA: TGTGCCAGCAGTGCCAGCGCTAACTATGGCTACACCTTC. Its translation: CASSASANYGYTF.

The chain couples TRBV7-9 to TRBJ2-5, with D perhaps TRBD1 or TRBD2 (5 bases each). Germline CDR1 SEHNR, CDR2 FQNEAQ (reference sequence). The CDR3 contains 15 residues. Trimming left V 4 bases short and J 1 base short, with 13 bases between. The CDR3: CASSYGASVQETQYF. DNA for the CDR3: TGTGCCAGCAGCTACGGGGCTTCAGTCCAAGAGACCCAGTACTTC.

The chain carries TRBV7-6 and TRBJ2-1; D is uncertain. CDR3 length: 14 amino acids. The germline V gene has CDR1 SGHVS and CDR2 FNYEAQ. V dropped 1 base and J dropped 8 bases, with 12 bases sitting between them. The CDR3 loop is CASSLDGQAHEQFF. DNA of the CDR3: TGTGCCAGCAGCTTAGATGGCCAGGCTCATGAGCAGTTCTTC. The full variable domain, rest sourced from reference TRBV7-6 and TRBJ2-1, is GAGVSQSPRYKVTKRGQDVALRCDPISGHVSLYWYRQALGQGPEFLTYFNYEAQQDKSGLPNDRFSAERPEGSISTLTIQRTEQRDSAMYRCASSLDGQAHEQFFGPGTRLTVL.

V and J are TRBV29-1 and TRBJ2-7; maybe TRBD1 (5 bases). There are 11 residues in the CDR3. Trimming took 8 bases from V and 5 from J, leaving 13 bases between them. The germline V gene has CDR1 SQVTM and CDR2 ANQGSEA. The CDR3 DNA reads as TGCAGCCTTTACAAGGGGAACGAGCAGTACTTC. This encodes CSLYKGNEQYF.

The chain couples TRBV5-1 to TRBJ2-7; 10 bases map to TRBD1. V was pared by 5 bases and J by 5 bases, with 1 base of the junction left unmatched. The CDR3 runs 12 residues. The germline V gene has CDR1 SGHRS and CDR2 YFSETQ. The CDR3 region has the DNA TGCGCCAGCAGGGGACAGGGGAACGAGCAGTACTTC. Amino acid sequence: CASRGQGNEQYF.

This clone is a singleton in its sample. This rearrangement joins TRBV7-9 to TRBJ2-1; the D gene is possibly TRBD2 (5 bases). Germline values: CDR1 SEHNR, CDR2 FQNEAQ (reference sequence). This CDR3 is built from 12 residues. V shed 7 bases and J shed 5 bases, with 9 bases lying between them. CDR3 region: CASTPGDNEQFF. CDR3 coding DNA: TGTGCCAGCACACCCGGGGACAATGAGCAGTTCTTC.

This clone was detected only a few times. The CDR3 DNA reads TGTGCCAGCTCAGCCTCTAGCGGGAGTGGGACAGATACGCAGTATTTT. Translating it yields CASSASSGSGTDTQYF. The rearrangement uses TRBV18 and TRBJ2-3, with 10 bases lining up with TRBD2. Germline CDR1 reads KGHSH; CDR2 reads LQKENI. Trimming at V came to 5 bases and at J to 3 bases, leaving 8 bases not matched to a gene. CDR3 length: 16 amino acids.

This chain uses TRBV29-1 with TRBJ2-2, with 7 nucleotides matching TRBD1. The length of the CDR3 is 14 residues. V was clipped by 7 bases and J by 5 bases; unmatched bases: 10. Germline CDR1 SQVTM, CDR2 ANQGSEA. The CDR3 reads CSGRRDRDTGELFF. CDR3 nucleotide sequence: TGCAGCGGTCGCCGGGACAGAGATACCGGGGAGCTGTTTTTT.

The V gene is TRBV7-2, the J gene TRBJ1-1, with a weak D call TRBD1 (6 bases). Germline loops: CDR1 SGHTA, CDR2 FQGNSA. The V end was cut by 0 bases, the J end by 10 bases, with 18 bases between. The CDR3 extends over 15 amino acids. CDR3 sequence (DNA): TGTGCCAGCAGCTTAGCGTGGCCCCGGAGGGGGGGAGCTTTCTTT. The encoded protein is CASSLAWPRRGGAFF.

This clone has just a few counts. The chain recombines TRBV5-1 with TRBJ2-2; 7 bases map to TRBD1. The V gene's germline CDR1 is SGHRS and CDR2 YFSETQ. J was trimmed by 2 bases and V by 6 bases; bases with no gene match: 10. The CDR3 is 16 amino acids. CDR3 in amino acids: CASNNPGQINTGELFF. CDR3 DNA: TGCGCCAGCAATAACCCGGGACAGATAAACACCGGGGAGCTGTTTTTT.

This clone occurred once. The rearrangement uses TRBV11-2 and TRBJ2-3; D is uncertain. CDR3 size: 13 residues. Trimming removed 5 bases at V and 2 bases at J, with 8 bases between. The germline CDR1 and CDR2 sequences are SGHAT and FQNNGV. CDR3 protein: CASSPPYTDTQYF. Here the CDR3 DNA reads TGTGCCAGCAGCCCCCCATACACAGATACGCAGTATTTT.

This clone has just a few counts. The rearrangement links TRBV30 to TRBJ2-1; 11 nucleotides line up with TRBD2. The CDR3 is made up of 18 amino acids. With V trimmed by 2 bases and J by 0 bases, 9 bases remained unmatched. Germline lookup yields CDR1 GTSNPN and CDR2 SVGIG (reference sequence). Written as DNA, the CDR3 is TGTGCCTGGAGTAGCACTAGCGGGAGCTCGAGCTCCTACAATGAGCAGTTCTTC. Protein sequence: CAWSSTSGSSSSYNEQFF. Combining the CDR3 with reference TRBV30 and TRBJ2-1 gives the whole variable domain SQTIHQWPATLVQPVGSPLSLECTVEGTSNPNLYWYRQAAGRGLQLLFYSVGIGQISSEVPQNLSASRPQDRQFILSSKKLLLSDSGFYLCAWSSTSGSSSSYNEQFFGPGTRLTVL.

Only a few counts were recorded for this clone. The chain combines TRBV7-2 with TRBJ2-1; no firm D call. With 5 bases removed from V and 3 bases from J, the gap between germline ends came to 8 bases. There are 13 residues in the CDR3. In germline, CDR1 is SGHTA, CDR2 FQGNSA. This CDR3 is CASSKGVYNEQFF. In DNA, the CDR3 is TGTGCCAGCAGCAAAGGCGTCTACAATGAGCAGTTCTTC.

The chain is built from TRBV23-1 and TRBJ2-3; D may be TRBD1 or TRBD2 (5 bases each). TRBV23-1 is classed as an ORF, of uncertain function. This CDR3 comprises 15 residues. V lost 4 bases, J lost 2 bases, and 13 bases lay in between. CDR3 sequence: CASSPRDGNTDTQYF. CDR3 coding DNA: TGCGCCAGCAGTCCACGGGACGGAAACACAGATACGCAGTATTTT.

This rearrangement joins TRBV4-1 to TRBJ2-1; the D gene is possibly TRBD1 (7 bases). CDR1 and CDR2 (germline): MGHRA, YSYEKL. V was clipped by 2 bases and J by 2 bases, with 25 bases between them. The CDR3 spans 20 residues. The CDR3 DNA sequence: TGCGCCAGCAGCCAACATCGGACAGGAACGGGGACTTCGACCTACAATGAGCAGTTCTTC. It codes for CASSQHRTGTGTSTYNEQFF.